These 30 T cell receptor beta chains share one sample of origin, sequenced in a study of blood T cell repertoires in COVID-19. Libraries were prepared by immunoSEQ multiplex PCR; TCRdb keeps only in-frame clonotypes and omits some of them. The sample gives 60,000 to 70,000 clones, approximately 83% of which show up once; approximately 1.5% is in the top ten. The material sequenced was peripheral blood. Receptors were obtained from a woman aged 55-70 years with acute or convalescent COVID-19.

The V gene is TRBV3-1 (or the pseudogene TRBV3-2), the J gene TRBJ1-1, with D uncertain. CDR1 LGHDT and CDR2 YNNKEL come from the germline V gene (reference sequence). The V gene lost 4 bases and the J gene lost 11 bases, with 17 bases spanning the gap. The CDR3 loop spans 13 amino acids. CDR3 sequence reads: CASSRFRTGLAFF. The CDR3 region has the DNA TGTGCCAGCAGCCGATTTAGGACGGGGTTGGCTTTCTTT.

The chain is built from TRBV5-6 and TRBJ1-5; unclear D gene. Trimming took 1 base from V and 2 from J, leaving 10 bases between them. CDR1 is SGHDT and CDR2 is YYEEEE in the germline V gene. There are 15 residues in the CDR3. The CDR3 region has the DNA TGTGCCAGCAGCTTGCGGTTGGGAGGCAATCAGCCCCAGCATTTT. It codes for CASSLRLGGNQPQHF.

This chain joins TRBV4-1 and TRBJ2-1; TRBD2 is a possible D gene (6 bases). CDR1 and CDR2 (germline): MGHRA, YSYEKL. The CDR3 has 16 residues. V was trimmed by 1 base and J by 2 bases, leaving 12 bases between them. The CDR3 here is CASSQGRLVTYNEQFF. The CDR3 bases are TGCGCCAGCAGCCAAGGAAGACTAGTCACCTACAATGAGCAGTTCTTC.

The chain recombines TRBV10-2 with TRBJ1-4; D gene unclear. Germline V gene lookup returns CDR1 WSHSY and CDR2 SAAADI. Trimming left V 3 bases short and J 11 bases short, with 13 bases between. The CDR3 is made up of 13 amino acids. Here the CDR3 reads CASSDSPGSKLFF. CDR3 DNA sequence: TGCGCCAGCAGTGATTCACCGGGATCTAAACTGTTTTTT.

The V and J genes are TRBV5-1 and TRBJ1-1; the D gene is possibly TRBD1 (6 bases). V was clipped by 0 bases and J by 5 bases, with 14 bases between them. The CDR3 contains 15 residues. Germline lookup yields CDR1 SGHRS and CDR2 YFSETQ. CDR3 bases: TGCGCCAGCAGCTTGGCGGCAGGGGATTCAACTGAAGCTTTCTTT. Its protein is CASSLAAGDSTEAFF.

CDR3 sequence (DNA): TGTGCCAGCAGCGTATCGACAGACTCTGGAAACACCATATATTTT. This codes for CASSVSTDSGNTIYF. This chain uses TRBV9 with TRBJ1-3; D perhaps matches TRBD1 (5 bases). The CDR3 contains 15 residues. V shed 1 base and J shed 0 bases, with 8 bases lying between them. In germline, CDR1 is SGDLS, CDR2 YYNGEE.

The chain joins TRBV28 to TRBJ2-3; D might be TRBD2 (6 bases). The ends were cut back, 1 base at V and 0 bases at J, with 11 bases in the middle. The CDR3 is made up of 16 amino acids. Germline loops: CDR1 MDHEN, CDR2 SYDVKM. The CDR3 DNA is TGTGCCAGCAGTTTATCCCCGGGAGTAAGCACAGATACGCAGTATTTT. It is translated as CASSLSPGVSTDTQYF. The whole variable domain, filled in from reference TRBV28 and TRBJ2-3, reads DVKVTQSSRYLVKRTGEKVFLECVQDMDHENMFWYRQDPGLGLRLIYFSYDVKMKEKGDIPEGYSVSREKKERFSLILESASTNQTSMYLCASSLSPGVSTDTQYFGPGTRLTVL.

V usage is TRBV18 and J usage is TRBJ1-1; TRBD1 matches at 9 bases. The V gene's germline CDR1 is KGHSH and CDR2 LQKENI. The CDR3 contains 17 residues. J lost 1 base, V lost 0 bases, and 6 bases had no gene match. CDR3 DNA sequence: TGTGCCAGCTCACCACCGGTCACAGGGGGCCGGAACACTGAAGCTTTCTTT. It yields the protein CASSPPVTGGRNTEAFF.

This rearrangement joins TRBV5-5 to TRBJ1-1; D possibly corresponds to TRBD1 (6 bases). This CDR3 has 15 amino acids. Germline lookup yields CDR1 SGHKS and CDR2 YYEKEE (reference sequence). V lost 5 bases, J lost 2 bases, and 16 bases lay in between. CDR3 nucleotide sequence: TGTGCCAGCAGAGAACTCCAGGGGATTAACACTGAAGCTTTCTTT. Translation: CASRELQGINTEAFF.

This chain connects TRBV7-2 to TRBJ2-7; TRBD1 matches 7 bases. Germline lookup yields CDR1 SGHTA and CDR2 FQGNSA. J gave up 2 bases and V 4 bases, and 8 bases lay outside the gene matches. This CDR3 has 15 residues. The CDR3 coding sequence is TGTGCCAGCAGCTCCGCGACAGGGACGACCTACGAGCAGTACTTC. It codes for CASSSATGTTYEQYF.

This chain links TRBV2 with TRBJ1-6; 8 nucleotides align to TRBD1. Germline CDR1 is SNHLY and CDR2 is FYNNEI. The CDR3 covers 17 residues. V gave up 2 bases and J gave up 9 bases; unmatched junction bases: 12. CDR3 in amino acids: CASSETPGQERSSPLHF. CDR3 sequence (DNA): TGTGCCAGCAGTGAAACCCCGGGACAGGAGAGAAGTTCACCCCTCCACTTT.

This clone was detected once. In nucleotides, the CDR3 is TGTGCCAGCAGAAGGGGCGACTACAATGAGCAGTTCTTC. Its translation: CASRRGDYNEQFF. J is TRBJ2-1 and V is TRBV6-6; maybe TRBD1 (5 bases). The CDR3 is 13 residues long. V lost 6 bases, J lost 3 bases, and 9 bases lay in between. Looked up from germline, CDR1 is MNHNY and CDR2 is SVGAGI (reference sequence).

This sequence joins TRBV28 and TRBJ1-1, with D unresolved. Trimming left V 4 bases short and J 1 base short, with 10 bases between. Germline CDR1 MDHEN, CDR2 SYDVKM. The CDR3 is 14 residues long. This chain's CDR3 is CASSSDRGNTEAFF. CDR3 DNA: TGTGCCAGCAGTTCAGACCGGGGGAACACTGAAGCTTTCTTT.

The rearrangement uses TRBV5-5 and TRBJ1-1; possible D gene TRBD1, 5 bases. The germline V and J ends were trimmed by 7 bases and 4 bases, with 17 bases remaining between them. The CDR3 consists of 14 residues. Germline CDR1 reads SGHKS; CDR2 reads YYEKEE (reference sequence). The CDR3 sequence: CASLSDSWGTEAFF. CDR3 coding DNA: TGTGCCAGCCTCTCAGACAGTTGGGGCACTGAAGCTTTCTTT.

In its sample, this clone was seen a few times. The chain is built from TRBV10-1 and TRBJ2-3; 7 positions match TRBD2. The J segment lost 3 bases and the V segment lost 6 bases, leaving 3 bases of the junction unmatched. CDR3 length equals 13 residues. The germline CDR1 and CDR2 sequences are WNHNN and SYGVQD (reference sequence). Here the CDR3 DNA reads TGCGCCAGCAGGTCGGGGGGAACAGATACGCAGTATTTT. Translated, it gives CASRSGGTDTQYF.

The CDR3 sequence is CASSRGAGAGNTIYF. CDR3 nucleotide sequence: TGTGCCAGCAGCCGAGGGGCAGGGGCTGGAAACACCATATATTTT. The chain recombines TRBV7-7 with TRBJ1-3; D might be TRBD1 (6 bases). The germline CDR1 and CDR2 sequences are SSHAT and FNYEAQ (reference sequence). Trimming stripped 5 bases from V and 2 bases from J, with 13 bases between. This CDR3 is built from 15 residues.

V usage is TRBV2 and J usage is TRBJ1-5, with D tentatively TRBD1 (6 bases). Germline V gene data show CDR1 as SNHLY and CDR2 as FYNNEI. V was trimmed by 6 bases and J by 0 bases, leaving 15 bases between them. The CDR3 covers 16 residues. The CDR3 DNA follows: TGTGCCAGCAGGGGGGGGACGGGACATAGCAATCAGCCCCAGCATTTT. This translates into CASRGGTGHSNQPQHF.

This chain uses TRBV5-6 with TRBJ2-7, with D tentatively TRBD2 (6 bases). V lost 1 base and J 5 bases, leaving 13 bases between the germline ends. The CDR3 runs 14 residues. CDR1 is SGHDT, CDR2 YYEEEE, per germline. CDR3 coding DNA: TGTGCCAGCAGCTTGCGGGGGACCGGCCACGAGCAGTACTTC. Translation gives CASSLRGTGHEQYF.

The V gene is TRBV5-1, the J gene TRBJ2-6, with D perhaps matching TRBD1 (6 bases). Trimming shortened V by 0 bases and J by 0 bases, and 13 bases separated the two germline ends. The germline gives CDR1 SGHRS, CDR2 YFSETQ. CDR3 length: 18 amino acids. The CDR3: CASSLASGELSGANVLTF. DNA of the CDR3: TGCGCCAGCAGCTTGGCGTCAGGGGAGCTCTCTGGGGCCAACGTCCTGACTTTC.

The gene calls are TRBV13 and TRBJ1-1, with D unclear. Looked up from germline, CDR1 is PRHDT and CDR2 is FYEKMQ (reference sequence). The length of the CDR3 is 13 residues. The V gene lost 5 bases and the J gene lost 12 bases, with 19 bases spanning the gap. The CDR3: CASSPQSEGQTFF. CDR3 bases: TGTGCCAGCAGCCCCCAATCTGAGGGTCAAACTTTCTTT.

The V call is TRBV5-8, the J call TRBJ1-3; 8 bases match TRBD1. CDR1 and CDR2 (germline): SGHTS, YDEGEE. This CDR3 is 17 amino acids long. Trimming took 1 base from V and 2 from J; bases not matched to a gene: 8. CDR3: CASSLSKTGVPGNTIYF. DNA of the CDR3: TGTGCCAGCAGCTTGTCAAAGACAGGGGTTCCTGGAAACACCATATATTTT.

The chain employs TRBV10-1 and TRBJ1-2, with a weak D call TRBD1 (5 bases). V was cut by 3 bases and J by 4 bases, with 9 bases left in between. The length of the CDR3 is 13 residues. Per the germline V gene, CDR1 is WNHNN and CDR2 is SYGVQD (reference sequence). CDR3 DNA sequence: TGCGCCAGCAGTGAAACAGGCTCCTATGGCTACACCTTC. Its translation is CASSETGSYGYTF.

V and J are TRBV15 and TRBJ2-5, with D maybe TRBD2 (7 bases). Germline-derived CDR1 and CDR2 are LNHNV and YYDKDF (reference sequence). The length of the CDR3 is 16 residues. Between the trimmed V and J ends, which lost 0 bases and 4 bases, there was a span of 15 bases. In DNA form, the CDR3 reads TGTGCCACCAGCAGAGATCGGAGGGGGGGCGTAGAGACCCAGTACTTC. This gives the protein CATSRDRRGGVETQYF.

The table lists this clone with a count of one. This chain connects TRBV2 to TRBJ1-6; 7 positions agree with TRBD1. CDR3 size: 16 residues. After removal of 5 bases from V and 7 bases from J, the junction contained 11 bases not matched to a gene. Per the germline V gene, CDR1 is SNHLY and CDR2 is FYNNEI. CDR3 in amino acids: CASSPMRQGFNSPLHF. The DNA of the CDR3 is TGTGCCAGCAGTCCTATGAGACAGGGCTTCAATTCACCCCTCCACTTT.

The rearrangement uses TRBV30 and TRBJ1-4; 7 bases agree with TRBD1. The CDR3 loop spans 14 amino acids. The J segment lost 8 bases and the V segment lost 4 bases, leaving 10 bases of the junction unmatched. The germline V gene encodes CDR1 GTSNPN and CDR2 SVGIG (reference sequence). The CDR3 DNA reads as TGTGCCTGGACCACAGGGGTGCCCAAAGAAAAACTGTTTTTT. Its translation: CAWTTGVPKEKLFF.

The chain has TRBV4-1 and TRBJ1-5; TRBD1 is a possible D gene (5 bases). The germline V gene has CDR1 MGHRA and CDR2 YSYEKL. Deletions cut 2 bases from V and 9 bases from J, with 17 bases between. This CDR3 has 15 amino acids. The CDR3 bases are TGCGCCAGCAGCCAACGCCAGGGTTCTGACAGGCCCCAGCATTTT. Its protein product is CASSQRQGSDRPQHF.

The J gene is TRBJ1-6, the V gene TRBV5-5; TRBD1 matches at 9 bases. V gave up 3 bases and J gave up 8 bases; unmatched junction bases: 6. Germline CDR1 is SGHKS and CDR2 is YYEKEE (reference sequence). This CDR3 has 15 residues. Written as DNA, the CDR3 is TGTGCCAGCAGCTCGTCCCGGGACAGGGATTCACCCCTCCACTTT. Encoded protein: CASSSSRDRDSPLHF. The full variable domain, in which reference TRBV5-5 and TRBJ1-6 provide the parts outside the CDR3, is DAGVTQSPTHLIKTRGQQVTLRCSPISGHKSVSWYQQVLGQGPQFIFQYYEKEERGRGNFPDRFSARQFPNYSSELNVNALLLGDSALYLCASSSSRDRDSPLHFGNGTRLTVT.

J is TRBJ1-5 and V is TRBV28; no definite D call. V gave up 3 bases and J gave up 6 bases, with 3 bases separating them. The CDR3 contains 11 residues. Germline V gene data show CDR1 as MDHEN and CDR2 as SYDVKM. CDR3 sequence reads: CASSFGQPQHF. DNA for the CDR3: TGTGCCAGCAGTTTCGGTCAGCCCCAGCATTTT.

The genes are TRBV3-1 (or the pseudogene TRBV3-2) and TRBJ2-1; 11 positions match TRBD2. The CDR3 extends over 17 amino acids. The germline gives CDR1 LGHDT, CDR2 YNNKEL (reference sequence). With V trimmed by 2 bases and J by 7 bases, 10 bases remained unmatched. The CDR3 protein is CASSQRQTSGSKNEQFF. The CDR3 DNA reads TGTGCCAGCAGCCAAAGACAAACTAGCGGGAGTAAGAATGAGCAGTTCTTC.

This chain uses TRBV28 with TRBJ2-5; D may be TRBD1 (5 bases). Germline V gene lookup returns CDR1 MDHEN and CDR2 SYDVKM. CDR3 size: 13 residues. V lost 6 bases and J lost 4, with 12 bases in between. The CDR3 loop is CASSPGKGETQYF. As DNA, the CDR3 is TGTGCCAGCAGCCCAGGGAAGGGAGAGACCCAGTACTTC.